Listed below are T cell receptor beta chains from one sample, sequenced in a study of shared clonotypes between healthy human individuals. Here immunoSEQ multiplex PCR was the method, and the copy in TCRdb shows in-frame clones only, minus some. The data hold some 490,000 clones, with almost 80% observed a single time. The specimen sequenced was PBMCs. All receptors derive from a woman aged 40 to 55 in good health. Some clones in this sample may be carry-over from other donors' samples. Each CDR3 is given with its conserved first and last residue. The order of the fields is V gene, D gene, clone size, J gene, CDR3 DNA, CDR3 protein. A D gene is named only where the DNA matches it firmly. Clone size is not always given. Where it is, it says once, few, many or a class for expanded clones.

TRBV30	NA	few	TRBJ1-5	TGTGCCTGGAGTGAGCTGGGTCGTGGCAATCAGCCCCAGCATTTT	CAWSELGRGNQPQHF
TRBV5-1	TRBD2	NA	TRBJ2-1	TGCGCCAGCAGCCCGACTAGCGGGGGCAATGAGCAGTTCTTC	CASSPTSGGNEQFF
TRBV29-1	TRBD1	many	TRBJ2-6	TGCAGCGCGGAGACAGGGGGCACTGGGGCCAACGTCCTGACTTTC	CSAETGGTGANVLTF
TRBV7-9	TRBD1	NA	TRBJ2-5	TGTGCCAGCAGCTTCCAACCGCCTCCGGGACAGCAAGAGACCCAGTACTTC	CASSFQPPPGQQETQYF
TRBV27	NA	NA	TRBJ2-3	TGTGCCAGCAGTTGGGGGCGAGGGTGGGATACGCAGTATTTT	CASSWGRGWDTQYF
TRBV5-4	NA	few	TRBJ2-5	TGTGCCAGCAGCTTGCAGGGAATCCAAGAGACCCAGTACTTC	CASSLQGIQETQYF
TRBV7-3	NA	few	TRBJ2-1	TGTGCCAGCAGTCGACAGTCGATCTCCTACAATGAGCAGTTCTTC	CASSRQSISYNEQFF
TRBV19	NA	few	TRBJ1-1	TGTGCCAGTAGTGAGGATTACGCCGGGTCTGAAGCTTTCTTT	CASSEDYAGSEAFF
TRBV4-2	NA	NA	TRBJ1-2	TGTGCCAGCAGCCAAGTCAGGGGTGATGGCTACACCTTC	CASSQVRGDGYTF
TRBV28	TRBD2	NA	TRBJ2-7	TGTGCCAGCAGTTTACGGACTAGCGGGAGGTACGAGCAGTACTTC	CASSLRTSGRYEQYF